In its sample, the clone carrying this T cell receptor beta chain was seen a few times. Its antigen is unknown. It was with a sample-barcoded 5' primer and a J-beta primer mix that a second PCR of roughly 7 to 12 cycles was run. In TCRdb, the 5' RACE reads were re-called with MiXCR into one record per CDR3 protein. The data contain some 1.5 million distinct CDR3 sequences, approximately 42% of them seen just once; the ten biggest clones take up 4%. Trimming pared 4 bases from V and 1 base from J, leaving 13 bases between. CDR1 and CDR2 (germline): LGHNA, YSLEER. This CDR3 region has 16 residues. The data were obtained in a study of blood T cells in healthy people across ages. Every donor contributed ten milliliters of peripheral blood by blood draw. Study findings and constraints: Both higher diversity and more naive CD4+ cells marked long-lived donors when set against aged donors.

Material: blood. The chain is built from TRBV4-3 and TRBJ2-2; TRBD2 is a possible D gene (5 bases). This receptor was identified in a woman aged 18 to 35 in good health. The CDR3: CASSLEVAGNTGELFF. CDR3 sequence (DNA): TGCGCCAGCAGCCTTGAAGTGGCGGGGAACACCGGGGAGCTGTTTTTT.